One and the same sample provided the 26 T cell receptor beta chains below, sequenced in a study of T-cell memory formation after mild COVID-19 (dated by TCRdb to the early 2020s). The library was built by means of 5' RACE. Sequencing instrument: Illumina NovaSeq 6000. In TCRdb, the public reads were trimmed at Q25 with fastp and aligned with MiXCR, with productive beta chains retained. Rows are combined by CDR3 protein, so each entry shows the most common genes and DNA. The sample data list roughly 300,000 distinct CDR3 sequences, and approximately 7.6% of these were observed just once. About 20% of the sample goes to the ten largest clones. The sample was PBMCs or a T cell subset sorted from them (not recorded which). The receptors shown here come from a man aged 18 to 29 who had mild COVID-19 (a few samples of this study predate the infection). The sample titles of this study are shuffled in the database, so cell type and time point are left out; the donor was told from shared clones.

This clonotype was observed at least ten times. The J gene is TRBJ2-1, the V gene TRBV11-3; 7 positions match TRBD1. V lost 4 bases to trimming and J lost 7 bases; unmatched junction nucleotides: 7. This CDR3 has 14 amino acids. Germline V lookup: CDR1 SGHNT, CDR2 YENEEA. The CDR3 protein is CASSWTGIGNEQFF. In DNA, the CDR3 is TGTGCCAGCAGCTGGACAGGAATAGGTAATGAGCAGTTCTTC.

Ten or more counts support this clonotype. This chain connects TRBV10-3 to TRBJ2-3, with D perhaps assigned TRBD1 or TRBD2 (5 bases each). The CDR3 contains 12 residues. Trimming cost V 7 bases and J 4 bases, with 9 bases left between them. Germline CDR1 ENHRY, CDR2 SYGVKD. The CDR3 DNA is TGTGCCATCATGGGGGTTGCAGATACGCAGTATTTT. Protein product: CAIMGVADTQYF.

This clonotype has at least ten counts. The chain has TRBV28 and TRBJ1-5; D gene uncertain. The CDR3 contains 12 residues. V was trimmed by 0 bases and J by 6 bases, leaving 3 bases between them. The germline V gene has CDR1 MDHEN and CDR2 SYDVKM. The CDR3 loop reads CASSLWGQPQHF. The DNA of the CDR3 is TGTGCCAGCAGTTTATGGGGTCAGCCCCAGCATTTT.

Written as DNA, the CDR3 is TGTGCCAGCAACCCGCGCAGAGACAGGGCGGCCACCGGGGAGCTGTTTTTT. Amino acids: CASNPRRDRAATGELFF. The chain joins TRBV7-2 to TRBJ2-2; 7 nucleotides align to TRBD1. The V segment lost 7 bases and the J segment 4 bases; nucleotides outside the gene matches: 15. This CDR3 comprises 17 residues. Germline V lookup: CDR1 SGHTA, CDR2 FQGNSA.

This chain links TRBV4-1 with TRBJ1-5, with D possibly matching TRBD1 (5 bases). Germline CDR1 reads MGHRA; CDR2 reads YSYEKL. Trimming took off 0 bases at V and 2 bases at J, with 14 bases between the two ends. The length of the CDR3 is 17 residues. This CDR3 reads CASSQDLRQLRNQPQHF. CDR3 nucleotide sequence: TGCGCCAGCAGCCAAGATTTGAGACAGCTTCGCAATCAGCCCCAGCATTTT.

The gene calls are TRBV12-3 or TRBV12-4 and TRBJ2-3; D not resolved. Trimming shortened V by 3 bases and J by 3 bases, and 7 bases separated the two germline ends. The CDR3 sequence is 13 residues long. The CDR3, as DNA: TGTGCCAGCAGTTTTGCCCGGACAGATACGCAGTATTTT. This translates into CASSFARTDTQYF.

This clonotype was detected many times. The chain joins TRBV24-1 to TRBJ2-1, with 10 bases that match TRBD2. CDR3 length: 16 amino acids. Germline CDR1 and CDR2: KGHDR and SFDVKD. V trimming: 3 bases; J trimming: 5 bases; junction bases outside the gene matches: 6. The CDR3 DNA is TGTGCCACCAGTGATGCGTCTAGCGGGGGACACAATGAGCAGTTCTTC. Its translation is CATSDASSGGHNEQFF.

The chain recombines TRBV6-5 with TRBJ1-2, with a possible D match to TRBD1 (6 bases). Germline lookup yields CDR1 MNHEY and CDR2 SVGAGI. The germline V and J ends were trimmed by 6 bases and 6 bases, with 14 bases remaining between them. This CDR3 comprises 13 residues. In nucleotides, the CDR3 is TGTGCCAGCAGCTACCTGACAGGCAATGGCTACACCTTC. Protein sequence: CASSYLTGNGYTF.

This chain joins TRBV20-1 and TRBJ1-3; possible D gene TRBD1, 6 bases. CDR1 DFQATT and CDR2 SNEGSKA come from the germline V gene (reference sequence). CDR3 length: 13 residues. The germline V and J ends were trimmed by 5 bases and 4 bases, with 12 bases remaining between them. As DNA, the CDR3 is TGCAGTGCTGGGCAGGGGTCCGGAAACACCATATATTTT. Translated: CSAGQGSGNTIYF.

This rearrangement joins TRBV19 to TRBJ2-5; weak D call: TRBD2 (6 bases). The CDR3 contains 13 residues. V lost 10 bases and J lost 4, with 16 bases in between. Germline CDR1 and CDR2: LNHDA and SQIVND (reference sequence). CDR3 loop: CATRDFQGETQYF. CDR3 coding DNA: TGTGCCACCCGGGACTTCCAAGGAGAGACCCAGTACTTC.

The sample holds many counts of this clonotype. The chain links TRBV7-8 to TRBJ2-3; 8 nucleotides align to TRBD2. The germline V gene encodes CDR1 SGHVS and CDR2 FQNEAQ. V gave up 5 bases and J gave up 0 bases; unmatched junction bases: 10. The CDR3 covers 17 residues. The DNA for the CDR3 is TGTGCCAGCAGCCTCCGCTTAGCGGGGACTAGCACAGATACGCAGTATTTT. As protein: CASSLRLAGTSTDTQYF.

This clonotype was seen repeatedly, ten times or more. The CDR3 loop reads CSVDEAGQHNEQFF. Written as DNA, the CDR3 is TGCAGCGTTGACGAGGCCGGGCAACACAATGAGCAGTTCTTC. This chain links TRBV29-1 with TRBJ2-1; D remains unclear. Germline V gives CDR1 SQVTM, CDR2 ANQGSEA. The CDR3 is 14 residues long. Between the trimmed V and J ends, which lost 3 bases and 5 bases, there was a span of 14 bases.

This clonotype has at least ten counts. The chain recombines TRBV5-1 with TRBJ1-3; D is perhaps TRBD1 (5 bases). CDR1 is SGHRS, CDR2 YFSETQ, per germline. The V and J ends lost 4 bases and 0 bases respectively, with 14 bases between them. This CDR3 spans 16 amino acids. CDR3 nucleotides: TGCGCCAGCAGCCCGCAGGGACCGATCTCTGGAAACACCATATATTTT. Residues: CASSPQGPISGNTIYF. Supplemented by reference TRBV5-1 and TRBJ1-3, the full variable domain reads KAGVTQTPRYLIKTRGQQVTLSCSPISGHRSVSWYQQTPGQGLQFLFEYFSETQRNKGNFPGRFSGRQFSNSRSEMNVSTLELGDSALYLCASSPQGPISGNTIYFGEGSWLTVV.

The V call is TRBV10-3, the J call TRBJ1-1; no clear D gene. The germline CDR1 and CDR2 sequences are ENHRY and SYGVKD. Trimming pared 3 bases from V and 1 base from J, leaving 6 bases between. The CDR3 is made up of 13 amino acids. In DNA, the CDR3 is TGTGCCATCAGTGACGGGCAGAACACTGAAGCTTTCTTT. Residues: CAISDGQNTEAFF.

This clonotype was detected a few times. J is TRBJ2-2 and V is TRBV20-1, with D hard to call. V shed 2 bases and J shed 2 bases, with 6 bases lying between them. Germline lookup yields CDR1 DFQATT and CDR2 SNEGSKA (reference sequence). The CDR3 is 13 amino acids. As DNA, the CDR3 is TGCAGTGCTAGACCCGACAACACCGGGGAGCTGTTTTTT. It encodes CSARPDNTGELFF.

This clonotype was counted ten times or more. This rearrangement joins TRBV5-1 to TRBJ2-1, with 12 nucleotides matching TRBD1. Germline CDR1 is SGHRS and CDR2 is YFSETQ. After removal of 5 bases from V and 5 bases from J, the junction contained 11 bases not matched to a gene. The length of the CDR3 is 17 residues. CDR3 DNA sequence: TGCGCCAGCAGACCCGGCCAGGGACAGGGGGCTCACAATGAGCAGTTCTTC. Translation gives CASRPGQGQGAHNEQFF.

CDR3: CASRREDGSPLHF. The DNA of the CDR3 is TGTGCCAGCAGGCGGGAGGACGGTTCACCCCTCCACTTT. The rearrangement joins TRBV5-6 to TRBJ1-6, with unresolved D. Germline lookup yields CDR1 SGHDT and CDR2 YYEEEE. The length of the CDR3 is 13 residues. V was shortened by 5 bases and J by 9 bases, with 12 bases between the two germline ends.

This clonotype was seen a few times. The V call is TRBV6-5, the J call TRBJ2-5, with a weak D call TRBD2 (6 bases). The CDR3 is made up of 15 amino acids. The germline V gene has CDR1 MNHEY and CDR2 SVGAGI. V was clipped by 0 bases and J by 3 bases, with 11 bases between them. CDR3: CASSYSGLLKETQYF. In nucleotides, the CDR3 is TGTGCCAGCAGTTACTCGGGACTTTTAAAAGAGACCCAGTACTTC.

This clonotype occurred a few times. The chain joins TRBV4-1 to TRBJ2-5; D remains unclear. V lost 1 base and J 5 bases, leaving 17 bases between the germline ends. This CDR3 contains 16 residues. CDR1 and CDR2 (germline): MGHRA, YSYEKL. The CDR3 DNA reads TGCGCCAGCAGCCAAGTTGGGGTGGAAGGTTTTGAGACCCAGTACTTC. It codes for CASSQVGVEGFETQYF.

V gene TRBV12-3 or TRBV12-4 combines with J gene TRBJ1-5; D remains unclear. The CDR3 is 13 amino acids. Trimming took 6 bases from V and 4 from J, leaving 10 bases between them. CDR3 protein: CASSPGWNQPQHF. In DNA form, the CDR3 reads TGTGCCAGCAGCCCCGGCTGGAATCAGCCCCAGCATTTT.

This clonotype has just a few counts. This chain's CDR3 is CSARGSLAGDEQFF. The CDR3 DNA sequence: TGCAGTGCTAGGGGGTCCCTAGCGGGGGATGAGCAGTTCTTC. The chain couples TRBV20-1 to TRBJ2-1, with 10 bases aligning to TRBD2. This CDR3 has 14 amino acids. V lost 3 bases and J lost 8; bases outside the gene matches: 7. Germline V gives CDR1 DFQATT, CDR2 SNEGSKA (reference sequence).

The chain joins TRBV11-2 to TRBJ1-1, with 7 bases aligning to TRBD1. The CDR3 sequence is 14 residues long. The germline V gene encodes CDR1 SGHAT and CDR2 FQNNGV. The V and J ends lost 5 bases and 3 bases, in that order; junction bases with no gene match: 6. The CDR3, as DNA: TGTGCCAGCAGCGATCGACAGGGTCACACTGAAGCTTTCTTT. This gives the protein CASSDRQGHTEAFF.

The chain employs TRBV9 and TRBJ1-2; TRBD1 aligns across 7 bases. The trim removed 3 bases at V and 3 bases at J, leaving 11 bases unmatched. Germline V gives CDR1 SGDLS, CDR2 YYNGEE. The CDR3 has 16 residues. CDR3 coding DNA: TGTGCCAGCAGCGCCCCCCGGGACAGCAAGCACTATGGCTACACCTTC. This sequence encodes CASSAPRDSKHYGYTF.

The CDR3 loop is CASSPSRGIQYF. CDR3 DNA sequence: TGTGCCAGCAGCCCTAGTAGGGGCATTCAGTACTTC. This chain joins TRBV11-2 and TRBJ2-4; a possible D gene is TRBD1 (5 bases). The CDR3 is made up of 12 amino acids. Germline V gene sequence: CDR1 SGHAT, CDR2 FQNNGV. V was clipped by 5 bases and J by 9 bases, with 11 bases between them. Based on the CDR3 plus reference TRBV11-2 and TRBJ2-4, the full variable domain is EAGVAQSPRYKIIEKRQSVAFWCNPISGHATLYWYQQILGQGPKLLIQFQNNGVVDDSQLPKDRFSAERLKGVDSTLKIQPAKLEDSAVYLCASSPSRGIQYFGAGTRLSVL.

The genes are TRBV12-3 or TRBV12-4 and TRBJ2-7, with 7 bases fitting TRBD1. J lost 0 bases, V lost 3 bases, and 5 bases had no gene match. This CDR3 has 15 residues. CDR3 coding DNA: TGTGCCAGCAGTTTCAGGGGACAGATCTCCTACGAGCAGTACTTC. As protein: CASSFRGQISYEQYF.

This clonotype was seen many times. CDR3 nucleotide sequence: TGCGCCAGCAGCCGCGGACAGGGAGACTATGGCTACACCTTC. Translating gives CASSRGQGDYGYTF. V and J are TRBV5-1 and TRBJ1-2; 8 bases match TRBD1. This CDR3 contains 14 residues. V lost 4 bases, J lost 3 bases, and 5 bases stayed unmatched. The germline V gene encodes CDR1 SGHRS and CDR2 YFSETQ. The complete variable domain, with remaining parts taken from reference TRBV5-1 and TRBJ1-2, reads KAGVTQTPRYLIKTRGQQVTLSCSPISGHRSVSWYQQTPGQGLQFLFEYFSETQRNKGNFPGRFSGRQFSNSRSEMNVSTLELGDSALYLCASSRGQGDYGYTFGSGTRLTVV.